These T cell receptor beta chains were read from a single sample in a study of memory CD4+ T cells and cytomegalovirus serostatus. Some clones are missing from TCRdb's copy, which holds only in-frame ones; the method was immunoSEQ multiplex PCR. The table has tens of thousands of clones, about 80% seen once. The sequenced sample was memory CD4+ T cells from blood. The receptors were gathered from an adult in good health and CMV-seropositive. CDR3s include the opening cysteine and the closing phenylalanine or tryptophan. A D gene is named only where the DNA matches it firmly. Size is omitted from some rows. Given values are once, few, many or a class for expanded clones.

CDR3 DNA: TGTGCCAGCAGTTTTACGGCGGAAGGCACAGATACGCAGTATTTT; CDR3 protein: CASSFTAEGTDTQYF; V gene: TRBV28; D gene: -; clone size: few; J gene: TRBJ2-3
CDR3 DNA: TGTGCCAGTAGTATGGGGGGTGGAAGCACAGATACGCAGTATTTT; CDR3 protein: CASSMGGGSTDTQYF; V gene: TRBV19; D gene: -; clone size: once; J gene: TRBJ2-3
CDR3 DNA: TGTGCCAGCAGTGATGGCTCGGGAAGTATAATCTACGAGCAGTACTTC; CDR3 protein: CASSDGSGSIIYEQYF; V gene: TRBV2; D gene: -; clone size: once; J gene: TRBJ2-7
CDR3 DNA: TGTGCCAGCAGCCAGCCTGAGGGGAGCTACACCTTC; CDR3 protein: CASSQPEGSYTF; V gene: TRBV4-2; D gene: -; clone size: -; J gene: TRBJ1-2
CDR3 DNA: TGCGCCAGCAGCCAAGAGTCGACCGCTAGCGGGAGGGTTTATGCAGATACGCAGTATTTT; CDR3 protein: CASSQESTASGRVYADTQYF; V gene: TRBV4-3; D gene: TRBD2; clone size: -; J gene: TRBJ2-3
CDR3 DNA: TGTGCCAGCAGCTCACAGGGTTTCTATAATTCACCCCTCCACTTT; CDR3 protein: CASSSQGFYNSPLHF; V gene: TRBV7-2; D gene: -; clone size: -; J gene: TRBJ1-6
CDR3 DNA: TGTGCCAGCTCTCCCGGGAGGGCTGGCACTGAAGCTTTCTTT; CDR3 protein: CASSPGRAGTEAFF; V gene: TRBV7-9; D gene: -; clone size: -; J gene: TRBJ1-1
CDR3 DNA: TGTGCCAGCAGTTTCGGGGGGGCTTCCTACAATGAGCAGTTCTTC; CDR3 protein: CASSFGGASYNEQFF; V gene: TRBV28; D gene: TRBD2; clone size: -; J gene: TRBJ2-1
CDR3 DNA: TGTGCCAGCAGCCCGGGACACTATGGCTACACCTTC; CDR3 protein: CASSPGHYGYTF; V gene: TRBV27; D gene: -; clone size: -; J gene: TRBJ1-2
CDR3 DNA: TGTGCCTGGAGGTGGGCCGGCGGAGCAACAGATACGCAGTATTTT; CDR3 protein: CAWRWAGGATDTQYF; V gene: TRBV30; D gene: -; clone size: -; J gene: TRBJ2-3
CDR3 DNA: TGTGCCAGCAGTCCAGAGTACAGGTCAGCCTACGAGCAGTACTTC; CDR3 protein: CASSPEYRSAYEQYF; V gene: TRBV6-5; D gene: -; clone size: -; J gene: TRBJ2-7
CDR3 DNA: TGCAGTGCTAACCCGGACTATGAGCAGTTCTTC; CDR3 protein: CSANPDYEQFF; V gene: TRBV20-1; D gene: -; clone size: medium-sized; J gene: TRBJ2-1
CDR3 DNA: TGTGCCAGCAGCTTATTTGCGGGGAAGTGGACTGAAGCTTTCTTT; CDR3 protein: CASSLFAGKWTEAFF; V gene: TRBV7-9; D gene: -; clone size: -; J gene: TRBJ1-1
CDR3 DNA: TGTGCCAGCAGCCCTTTGCGGGGCCCCTCTGGAAACACCATATATTTT; CDR3 protein: CASSPLRGPSGNTIYF; V gene: TRBV2; D gene: -; clone size: -; J gene: TRBJ1-3
CDR3 DNA: TGTGCCAGCAGCTTATGGCAGGGGGCCAACGTCCTGACTTTC; CDR3 protein: CASSLWQGANVLTF; V gene: TRBV7-9; D gene: -; clone size: -; J gene: TRBJ2-6
CDR3 DNA: TGTGCCAGCAGCCGACTAGCGGAAGAGACCCAGTACTTC; CDR3 protein: CASSRLAEETQYF; V gene: TRBV21-1; D gene: -; clone size: -; J gene: TRBJ2-5
CDR3 DNA: TGCAGTGCCCGGAATTCCTACGAGCAGTACTTC; CDR3 protein: CSARNSYEQYF; V gene: TRBV20-1; D gene: -; clone size: -; J gene: TRBJ2-7
CDR3 DNA: TGCGCCAGCAGCCAACCTTTAGGGGCTAGCGGCTACGAGCAGTACTTC; CDR3 protein: CASSQPLGASGYEQYF; V gene: TRBV4-1; D gene: TRBD2; clone size: -; J gene: TRBJ2-7
CDR3 DNA: TGTGCCAGCAGTGTGTCCGAGCAGTACTTC; CDR3 protein: CASSVSEQYF; V gene: TRBV2; D gene: -; clone size: -; J gene: TRBJ2-7
CDR3 DNA: TGTGCCAGTAGTATCCCCGACAGCTATAGCAATCAGCCCCAGCATTTT; CDR3 protein: CASSIPDSYSNQPQHF; V gene: TRBV19; D gene: -; clone size: -; J gene: TRBJ1-5
CDR3 DNA: TGTGCCAGCAGCCTCAATCCGGGACAGGGCGGTGAAAAACTGTTTTTT; CDR3 protein: CASSLNPGQGGEKLFF; V gene: TRBV4-2; D gene: TRBD1; clone size: -; J gene: TRBJ1-4
CDR3 DNA: TGCAGCGTTGTGGACATTCAGTACTTC; CDR3 protein: CSVVDIQYF; V gene: TRBV29-1; D gene: -; clone size: -; J gene: TRBJ2-4
CDR3 DNA: TGTGCCAGCAGCGTAGCCCCTAGCGGGGGAACCGGGGAGCTGTTTTTT; CDR3 protein: CASSVAPSGGTGELFF; V gene: TRBV9; D gene: TRBD2; clone size: -; J gene: TRBJ2-2
CDR3 DNA: TGTGCCAGTAGGAGTACCTATAGCAATCAGCCCCAGCATTTT; CDR3 protein: CASRSTYSNQPQHF; V gene: TRBV19; D gene: -; clone size: -; J gene: TRBJ1-5
CDR3 DNA: TGTGCCAGCAGTCGGGGAAGAGTTGCAACTAATGAAAAACTGTTTTTT; CDR3 protein: CASSRGRVATNEKLFF; V gene: TRBV2; D gene: -; clone size: -; J gene: TRBJ1-4
CDR3 DNA: TGTGCCAGCAGTCACCCCCGCGTTCCGCGGCAGTACTTC; CDR3 protein: CASSHPRVPRQYF; V gene: TRBV11-1; D gene: -; clone size: -; J gene: TRBJ2-7
CDR3 DNA: TGTGCCAGCAGTTTTGGGGGGATGTTAGAAAAACTGTTTTTT; CDR3 protein: CASSFGGMLEKLFF; V gene: TRBV28; D gene: -; clone size: once; J gene: TRBJ1-4
CDR3 DNA: TGCAGCGTTTCCCAGGGGCTAACAGATACGCAGTATTTT; CDR3 protein: CSVSQGLTDTQYF; V gene: TRBV29-1; D gene: -; clone size: few; J gene: TRBJ2-3
CDR3 DNA: TGTGCCAGTCAAGGACTAGCGGGAGTAAGTGAGCAGTTCTTC; CDR3 protein: CASQGLAGVSEQFF; V gene: TRBV19; D gene: TRBD2; clone size: once; J gene: TRBJ2-1
CDR3 DNA: TGCGCCAGCAGCCTAAGGGGAGACTATGGCTACACCTTC; CDR3 protein: CASSLRGDYGYTF; V gene: TRBV5-1; D gene: -; clone size: -; J gene: TRBJ1-2
CDR3 DNA: TGTGCCAGCAGCTTGGGGAGAGGGGGCGATGAGCAGTTCTTC; CDR3 protein: CASSLGRGGDEQFF; V gene: TRBV7-2; D gene: TRBD1; clone size: -; J gene: TRBJ2-1
CDR3 DNA: TGTGCCAGCAGTCCGTTGCGGGGCTCTGGAAACACCATATATTTT; CDR3 protein: CASSPLRGSGNTIYF; V gene: TRBV27; D gene: -; clone size: -; J gene: TRBJ1-3
CDR3 DNA: TGTGCCAGCAGCGTAGAGGGGATTTCACCCCTCCACTTT; CDR3 protein: CASSVEGISPLHF; V gene: TRBV9; D gene: -; clone size: few; J gene: TRBJ1-6
CDR3 DNA: TGTGCCAGCAGTTTTAGACCCGGGACTAATGAAAAACTGTTTTTT; CDR3 protein: CASSFRPGTNEKLFF; V gene: TRBV6-5; D gene: -; clone size: -; J gene: TRBJ1-4
CDR3 DNA: TGCGCCAGCAGCTTGGTTTCTGGACCGGAAGAGACCCAGTACTTC; CDR3 protein: CASSLVSGPEETQYF; V gene: TRBV5-1; D gene: -; clone size: few; J gene: TRBJ2-5
CDR3 DNA: TGTGCCAGCAGCCGAAGGGGGCAGGGGGCGACTAGTAGTGCCGAGCAGTACTTC; CDR3 protein: CASSRRGQGATSSAEQYF; V gene: TRBV7-8; D gene: TRBD1; clone size: -; J gene: TRBJ2-7
CDR3 DNA: TGTGCCAGCAGTTTATCGGGACAGGGGGTCTACGAGCAGTACTTC; CDR3 protein: CASSLSGQGVYEQYF; V gene: TRBV28; D gene: TRBD1; clone size: -; J gene: TRBJ2-7
CDR3 DNA: TGTGCCAGCAGTCCGGGGCACTCTGGAAACACCATATATTTT; CDR3 protein: CASSPGHSGNTIYF; V gene: TRBV2; D gene: -; clone size: -; J gene: TRBJ1-3
CDR3 DNA: TGTGCCAGCAGTCCGGACAGGGTCAACGAGCAGTACTTC; CDR3 protein: CASSPDRVNEQYF; V gene: TRBV5-4; D gene: TRBD1; clone size: -; J gene: TRBJ2-7
CDR3 DNA: TGTGCCAGCAGCCCGTCGCGGGCCGGAAACACCATATATTTT; CDR3 protein: CASSPSRAGNTIYF; V gene: TRBV28; D gene: -; clone size: -; J gene: TRBJ1-3
CDR3 DNA: TGTGCCAGTAGTCTCGGACGCCCTGGAAGGTGGGAGCAGTACTTC; CDR3 protein: CASSLGRPGRWEQYF; V gene: TRBV19; D gene: -; clone size: -; J gene: TRBJ2-7
CDR3 DNA: TGTGCCTGGAGTAGCCCGGCGGCTGAGACCCAGTACTTC; CDR3 protein: CAWSSPAAETQYF; V gene: TRBV30; D gene: -; clone size: -; J gene: TRBJ2-5
CDR3 DNA: TGTGCCAGCAGTTTCAGTCGGACGGGGTATCAGCCCCAGCATTTT; CDR3 protein: CASSFSRTGYQPQHF; V gene: TRBV28; D gene: -; clone size: -; J gene: TRBJ1-5
CDR3 DNA: TGTGCCAGCAGTACCTTGGCTCTTGAAGAGACCCAGTACTTC; CDR3 protein: CASSTLALEETQYF; V gene: TRBV25-1; D gene: -; clone size: -; J gene: TRBJ2-5
CDR3 DNA: TGTGCCAGCAGCTTCTGGGACAGGGGTGAAAAACTGTTTTTT; CDR3 protein: CASSFWDRGEKLFF; V gene: TRBV11-2; D gene: TRBD1; clone size: -; J gene: TRBJ1-4
CDR3 DNA: TGCAGCGGCGGGAAGGGTGTCTCTAGCACAGATACGCAGTATTTT; CDR3 protein: CSGGKGVSSTDTQYF; V gene: TRBV29-1; D gene: -; clone size: -; J gene: TRBJ2-3
CDR3 DNA: TGTGCCAGCAGGACAGGATCGGGTGAAAAACTGTTTTTT; CDR3 protein: CASRTGSGEKLFF; V gene: TRBV6-1; D gene: -; clone size: once; J gene: TRBJ1-4
CDR3 DNA: TGCGCCAGCAGCTACCTGGACAGATCCTCACCCCTCCACTTT; CDR3 protein: CASSYLDRSSPLHF; V gene: TRBV5-1; D gene: -; clone size: -; J gene: TRBJ1-6
CDR3 DNA: TGTGCCAGCAGCAAGGGGCCGACAGGGGCTGGAAACACCATATATTTT; CDR3 protein: CASSKGPTGAGNTIYF; V gene: TRBV5-4; D gene: TRBD1; clone size: -; J gene: TRBJ1-3
CDR3 DNA: TGTGCCAGCAGCGTAGGGAAGGCCTACAATGAGCAGTTCTTC; CDR3 protein: CASSVGKAYNEQFF; V gene: TRBV9; D gene: -; clone size: few; J gene: TRBJ2-1
CDR3 DNA: TGTGCCAGCAGTTCGCCGTGGTGGCGGGGGGCTGACGCAGATACGCAGTATTTT; CDR3 protein: CASSSPWWRGADADTQYF; V gene: TRBV28; D gene: TRBD2; clone size: -; J gene: TRBJ2-3